The 22 T cell receptor beta chains in this list originate from one sample, sequenced in a study of blood T cell repertoires in COVID-19. Using immunoSEQ multiplex PCR, the repertoire was profiled, and TCRdb retains in-frame clones only, with some absent. The sample shows approximately 230,000 clones, about 88% of them seen only once. The sequenced sample was peripheral blood. The receptors shown here come from a woman in her thirties or forties who had recovered from COVID-19.

The chain carries TRBV5-8 and TRBJ2-7, with 8 positions matching TRBD1. V shed 4 bases and J 6 bases; nucleotides not matched to a gene: 12. The germline V gene has CDR1 SGHTS and CDR2 YDEGEE. The CDR3 has 15 amino acids. The CDR3 DNA reads as TGTGCCAGCAGCCCCCAGGACAGGGTCCCCTTCGAGCAGTACTTC. The encoded protein is CASSPQDRVPFEQYF.

The genes are TRBV6-2 or TRBV6-3 and TRBJ2-3; TRBD2 might be the D (5 bases). Trimming stripped 5 bases from V and 4 bases from J, with 10 bases between. In germline, CDR1 is MNHEY, CDR2 SVGEGT. This CDR3 is built from 13 residues. CDR3 in DNA: TGTGCCAGCAGTAACCGGGGAGCAGATACGCAGTATTTT. It is translated as CASSNRGADTQYF.

The V gene is TRBV6-5, the J gene TRBJ1-3, with 7 bases aligning to TRBD1. The germline V gene has CDR1 MNHEY and CDR2 SVGAGI. This CDR3 spans 14 amino acids. V trimming: 6 bases; J trimming: 4 bases; junction bases outside the gene matches: 6. Written as DNA, the CDR3 is TGTGCCAGCAGGGATACAGGGGCGGGAAACACCATATATTTT. Protein sequence: CASRDTGAGNTIYF.

CDR3 amino acids: CASGRLGGLPYEQYF. As DNA, the CDR3 is TGTGCTAGTGGCCGCCTCGGGGGTTTACCCTACGAGCAGTACTTC. The V gene is TRBV12-5, the J gene TRBJ2-7; a weak D match, TRBD2 (6 bases). Germline lookup yields CDR1 LGHNT and CDR2 FRNRAP. Deletions cut 6 bases from V and 2 bases from J, with 17 bases between. There are 15 residues in the CDR3.

The V gene is TRBV18, the J gene TRBJ1-5, with D possibly matching TRBD1 (6 bases). This CDR3 comprises 16 residues. Germline lookup yields CDR1 KGHSH and CDR2 LQKENI. V was shortened by 5 bases and J by 2 bases, with 16 bases between the two germline ends. In DNA, the CDR3 is TGTGCCAGCTCAGGGGACACGGTTTTGGGCAATCAGCCCCAGCATTTT. Its protein is CASSGDTVLGNQPQHF.

The V and J genes are TRBV5-1 and TRBJ2-3; D perhaps matches TRBD1 (6 bases). Germline CDR1 SGHRS, CDR2 YFSETQ. V was cut by 4 bases and J by 2 bases, with 14 bases left in between. CDR3 length: 15 amino acids. The CDR3, as DNA: TGCGCCAGCAGCCCCCGAGGACAGATCACAGATACGCAGTATTTT. It is translated as CASSPRGQITDTQYF.

This rearrangement joins TRBV5-1 to TRBJ2-7; the D gene is possibly TRBD2 (5 bases). This CDR3 contains 14 residues. Trimming stripped 3 bases from V and 3 bases from J, with 13 bases between. Germline V gives CDR1 SGHRS, CDR2 YFSETQ. Here the CDR3 reads CASSSEGSGYEQYF. The DNA for the CDR3 is TGCGCCAGCAGCTCCGAGGGTTCGGGCTACGAGCAGTACTTC.

Remarks on this clone: In the same sample, other DNA sequences code for this CDR3. The CDR3 sequence is CASSQGQGSTGELFF. In DNA, the CDR3 is TGCGCCAGCAGCCAAGGGCAGGGAAGCACCGGGGAGCTGTTTTTT. The genes are TRBV4-3 and TRBJ2-2, with D possibly TRBD1 on 5 matching bases. The CDR3 sequence is 15 residues long. CDR1 is LGHNA and CDR2 is YSLEER in the germline V gene. V was clipped by 1 base and J by 4 bases, with 10 bases between them.

V usage is TRBV5-5 and J usage is TRBJ2-1, with 11 bases identical to TRBD1. CDR3 length equals 15 residues. Trimming at V came to 4 bases and at J to 3 bases, leaving 3 bases not matched to a gene. CDR1 is SGHKS and CDR2 is YYEKEE in the germline V gene (reference sequence). CDR3 protein: CASSPGTGGYNEQFF. Written as DNA, the CDR3 is TGTGCCAGCAGCCCGGGGACAGGGGGCTACAATGAGCAGTTCTTC.

The chain has TRBV5-1 and TRBJ2-6, with TRBD1 matching over 7 bases. J was trimmed by 2 bases and V by 4 bases; bases with no gene match: 9. Germline assignment: CDR1 SGHRS and CDR2 YFSETQ. This CDR3 is built from 17 residues. For the CDR3, the DNA is TGCGCCAGCAGCCCGGGACAGCTTGTAACTGGGGCCAACGTCCTGACTTTC. It codes for CASSPGQLVTGANVLTF.

A single count supports this clone. This sequence joins TRBV7-2 and TRBJ1-1; 7 bases align to TRBD1. The V gene's germline CDR1 is SGHTA and CDR2 FQGNSA. V shed 8 bases, J shed 11 bases, and the junction held 17 bases outside the gene matches. CDR3 length equals 14 residues. This CDR3 is CASGGSRQGVFAFF. The CDR3 nucleotides read TGTGCCAGCGGGGGTTCGAGACAGGGCGTATTCGCTTTCTTT.

The chain links TRBV11-2 to TRBJ1-3; D not certain. The germline V gene has CDR1 SGHAT and CDR2 FQNNGV. This CDR3 has 15 residues. The germline V and J ends were trimmed by 1 base and 4 bases, with 11 bases remaining between them. The CDR3 region has the DNA TGTGCCAGCAGCTTAGTTGAGGCTACGGGAAACACCATATATTTT. It specifies CASSLVEATGNTIYF.

This chain connects TRBV7-3 to TRBJ2-2; unclear D gene. V was trimmed by 5 bases and J by 6 bases, leaving 10 bases between them. The germline V gene has CDR1 SGHTA and CDR2 FQGTGA. The CDR3 is 13 amino acids. The CDR3 region has the DNA TGTGCCAGCAGCCTCCAGATCGCCGGGGAGCTGTTTTTT. Residues: CASSLQIAGELFF.

The V and J genes are TRBV7-9 and TRBJ1-4; a weak D match, TRBD1 (5 bases). CDR1 SEHNR and CDR2 FQNEAQ come from the germline V gene (reference sequence). The CDR3 covers 17 residues. V was pared by 0 bases and J by 5 bases, with 16 bases between. The CDR3 nucleotides are TGTGCCAGCAGCTTAGCGAGGAGGGGAGAGGAAAATGAAAAACTGTTTTTT. Its protein is CASSLARRGEENEKLFF.

The chain combines TRBV5-6 with TRBJ1-2, with 10 bases lining up with TRBD1. The J segment lost 3 bases and the V segment lost 4 bases, leaving 6 bases of the junction unmatched. Germline CDR1 reads SGHDT; CDR2 reads YYEEEE. This CDR3 has 15 amino acids. CDR3 sequence: CASSGTGTGDYGYTF. The CDR3 coding sequence is TGTGCCAGCAGCGGAACCGGGACAGGGGACTATGGCTACACCTTC.

The chain joins TRBV2 to TRBJ2-2, with D possibly TRBD1 on 5 matching bases. The V end lost 6 bases, the J end lost 6 bases, and 11 bases lay between the germline ends. The germline V gene has CDR1 SNHLY and CDR2 FYNNEI. This CDR3 spans 13 amino acids. CDR3 region: CASRAEGAGELFF. CDR3 coding DNA: TGTGCCAGCAGGGCAGAAGGGGCCGGGGAGCTGTTTTTT.

J is TRBJ2-5 and V is TRBV3-1 (or the pseudogene TRBV3-2); perhaps TRBD1 as D (5 bases). In germline, CDR1 is LGHDT, CDR2 YNNKEL (reference sequence). The CDR3 spans 12 residues. The V end lost 3 bases, the J end lost 9 bases, and 11 bases lay between the germline ends. The CDR3 loop is CASSQTDSAQYF. CDR3 sequence (DNA): TGTGCCAGCAGCCAGACCGACAGCGCCCAGTACTTC.

This clone was observed a few times. This sequence joins TRBV5-1 and TRBJ2-7; TRBD1 is a possible D gene (5 bases). Germline values: CDR1 SGHRS, CDR2 YFSETQ. V was shortened by 4 bases and J by 5 bases, with 16 bases between the two germline ends. This CDR3 comprises 14 residues. The CDR3 region has the DNA TGCGCCAGCAGCCCAGGGCGCAGGGCGGACGAGCAGTACTTC. It is translated as CASSPGRRADEQYF.

The chain couples TRBV7-8 to TRBJ1-5, with 12 bases that match TRBD1. Germline CDR1 is SGHVS and CDR2 is FQNEAQ. The length of the CDR3 is 19 residues. With V trimmed by 3 bases and J by 0 bases, 9 bases remained unmatched. This chain's CDR3 is CASSLGDRGLVSSNQPQHF. The CDR3 coding sequence is TGTGCCAGCAGCTTGGGGGACAGGGGGCTTGTGAGTAGCAATCAGCCCCAGCATTTT.

The chain couples TRBV11-2 to TRBJ2-5; D may be TRBD1 (5 bases). The germline V gene encodes CDR1 SGHAT and CDR2 FQNNGV. CDR3 length: 16 residues. V was shortened by 1 base and J by 0 bases, with 12 bases between the two germline ends. The CDR3 nucleotides read TGTGCCAGCAGCTTAGTGAGACAGTCCTACCAAGAGACCCAGTACTTC. Its translation is CASSLVRQSYQETQYF.

This chain uses TRBV4-3 with TRBJ2-7, with D possibly TRBD1 on 6 matching bases. Germline CDR1 and CDR2: LGHNA and YSLEER. The CDR3 loop spans 17 amino acids. Trimming cost V 0 bases and J 2 bases, with 17 bases left between them. The CDR3 is CASSQETPGHQTYEQYF. The CDR3 DNA reads as TGCGCCAGCAGCCAAGAGACACCGGGACACCAAACCTACGAGCAGTACTTC.

This chain joins TRBV6-2 or TRBV6-3 and TRBJ2-1; D may be TRBD1 (6 bases). Trimming removed 2 bases from V and 6 bases from J, with 14 bases in between. The CDR3 consists of 15 residues. Germline values: CDR1 MNHEY, CDR2 SVGEGT. The CDR3 region has the DNA TGTGCCAGCAGTTACGGGGGCCCAACATCCAATGAGCAGTTCTTC. Translation gives CASSYGGPTSNEQFF.